This T cell receptor beta chain came from a study of response to subunit inactivated influenza vaccine. General study points: A suggestion made by the authors is that each seasonal influenza vaccination recruits few new T cells.

Only a few counts were recorded for this clonotype. Its antigen is not known. TCRdb processed the RT-PCR reads anew with MiXCR; each CDR3 protein has one entry. The profile covers under 850,000 distinct CDR3 sequences, with 18% appearing a single time and approximately 11% taken by the ten largest. Germline assignment: CDR1 SGHRS and CDR2 YFSETQ. This CDR3 is built from 15 residues. The ends lost 4 bases at V and 2 bases at J; junction bases unmatched: 8. The chain uses TRBV5-1 and TRBJ1-2; 7 bases fit TRBD1. The material was PBMCs from blood, obtained roughly 5 days after vaccination. This receptor was identified in a man between 45 and 60 years old who received an inactivated influenza vaccine. The chain's CDR3 is CASSINTGANYGYTF. The CDR3 DNA sequence: TGCGCCAGCAGCATCAACACAGGGGCAAACTATGGCTACACCTTC.